This T cell receptor (beta chain) was sequenced in a study of CD8 T cells in ankylosing spondylitis. Regarding the study as a whole: Disease-associated clones were reportedly significantly overrepresented in matched ankylosing spondylitis synovial fluid.

TCRdb processed the 5' RACE reads anew with MiXCR; each CDR3 protein has one entry. The table records approximately 250,000 distinct CDR3 sequences, 24% of them present only once. The CDR3 totals 15 residues. Trimming removed 8 bases at V and 0 bases at J, with 14 bases between. The table lists this clonotype with a count of one. Its antigen is undetermined. The receptor was isolated from a male donor with ankylosing spondylitis or in good health (not recorded which). Material for sequencing was blood, either unsorted or a sorted T cell fraction (not recorded which). This chain connects TRBV23-1 to TRBJ2-4, with D tentatively TRBD2 (6 bases). TRBV23-1 is treated as an ORF (open reading frame) with a function not yet certain. The chain's CDR3 is CASREKGLAKNIQYF. The CDR3 DNA reads as TGCGCCAGCCGGGAGAAGGGATTAGCCAAAAACATTCAGTACTTC.